This T cell receptor (beta chain) was retrieved from a study of blood T cell repertoires in COVID-19. Study context: Acute and convalescent COVID-19 specimens originated in the United States, Italy and Spain. T cells, B-cell-depleted T cells, or PBMCs provided the cDNA or gDNA that served as material.

Germline assignment: CDR1 SGHTA and CDR2 FQGNSA. The CDR3 extends over 14 amino acids. V lost 0 bases and J 10 bases, leaving 10 bases between the germline ends. This clone appeared a few times. Per the original methods: Reference gene primer amplification in the assay estimated nucleated cell counts. Clones were sequenced by immunoSEQ multiplex PCR, and TCRdb holds only the in-frame ones, with some missing. V and J calls and clone size are those listed in that table; D and trimming were worked out from the DNA. The repertoire has 200,000 to 250,000 clones, over 80% of them found once; the top ten carry around 2%.

Sequenced sample: peripheral blood. V is TRBV7-2 and J is TRBJ1-6; weak D call: TRBD1 (5 bases). The clonotype comes from a young man who had recovered from COVID-19. Here the CDR3 DNA reads TGTGCCAGCAGCTTAGCCAGGGTTGGCTCACCCCTCCACTTT. Translated: CASSLARVGSPLHF.